This is a list of T cell receptor beta chains from one sample in a study of cytomegalovirus exposure and HLA in healthy donors. Profiled with immunoSEQ multiplex PCR; TCRdb holds only in-frame clones, not every one. Its table records around 97,000 clones. Sequencing used PBMCs. These receptors were collected from a man aged 40-50 years in good health and CMV-seronegative. Both conserved end residues are part of each CDR3.

v_gene	CDR3aa
TRBV11-2	CASSPQGRENYEQYF
TRBV29-1	CSVVGGITEAFF
TRBV28	CASSSVGDVETQYF
TRBV19	CASRIRDSEAFF
TRBV28	CASNINRDRGLYTF
TRBV5-4	CASSQDSYEQYF
TRBV5-6	CASSFRTSGRAEQFF
TRBV6-5	CASSSTLNTEAFF
TRBV9	CASSVGSGSYNEQFF
TRBV7-7	CASSLSGAPQNEQFF
TRBV10-1	CASSATRGRGTEAFF
TRBV30	CAWSVRGDTEAFF
TRBV7-2	CASSSSGTPGEQYF
TRBV4-1	CASSQGRGSTDTQYF
TRBV28	CASSRGSSRRSPLHF
TRBV7-9	CASSLGTGGNEKLFF
TRBV19	CATSGGADTGELFF
TRBV14	CASSPGPAGRTEAFF
TRBV7-9	CASSLLLSTDTQYF
TRBV5-5	CASSLTGKNTEAFF
TRBV6-6	CASSKTVDYGYTF
TRBV5-1	CASSLSTGRQETQYF
TRBV21-1	CASKTASGGEQFF
TRBV18	CASSPEPRTAYNSPLHF